This T cell receptor beta chain was recorded in a study of patients and donors after allogeneic stem cell transplantation. One entry per CDR3 protein results from TCRdb running MiXCR on the RT-PCR reads. The sample contains some 880,000 distinct CDR3 sequences, approximately 19% of which appear only once. There are 15 residues in the CDR3. Germline assignment: CDR1 SGDLS and CDR2 YYNGEE. V lost 3 bases, J lost 5 bases, and 9 bases stayed unmatched. This chain joins TRBV9 and TRBJ2-7; 9 nucleotides align to TRBD2. This TCR derives from a human donor who was either an allogeneic HSCT recipient or a stem cell or donor lymphocyte infusion donor (not recorded which). It is not recorded whose cells these are; they may come from a transplant donor. The sample was blood, either unsorted or a sorted T cell fraction (not recorded which). DNA of the CDR3: TGTGCCAGCAGCGGCCCGGGACTAGCTAGTAACGAGCAGTACTTC. This encodes CASSGPGLASNEQYF.